The 3 T cell receptor beta chains below were found in one sample sequenced in a study of blood T cell repertoires in COVID-19 (dated by TCRdb to the early 2020s). The library relied on the immunoSEQ multiplex PCR assay. TCRdb provides this immuneACCESS table in a form limited to in-frame rearrangements. Some clones are lacking; in checked studies, under half of them reflect an unresolved V gene, and why the rest are absent is not known. Counted in this sample were around 250,000 clones; approximately 86% of them appeared once. Around 1.6% of the sample is in the top ten clones. Sequencing input: PBMCs or T cells enriched from blood (not recorded which). These receptors originate from a woman aged 50 to 60 who had recovered from COVID-19.

The chain employs TRBV5-1 and TRBJ2-2, with TRBD1 identical over 9 bases. Per the germline V gene, CDR1 is SGHRS and CDR2 is YFSETQ. V shed 2 bases, J shed 5 bases, and the junction held 4 bases outside the gene matches. This CDR3 has 15 residues. CDR3: CASSLTTGGTGELFF. The CDR3 region has the DNA TGCGCCAGCAGCTTAACGACAGGGGGGACCGGGGAGCTGTTTTTT.

There are a few counts of this clone. The chain carries TRBV6-4 and TRBJ1-1, with D unclear. The germline gives CDR1 MRHNA, CDR2 SNTAGT. Trimming cost V 4 bases and J 1 base, with 7 bases left between them. CDR3 length: 13 residues. CDR3 sequence (DNA): TGTGCCAGCAGTGCCACAAGGAACACTGAAGCTTTCTTT. Its protein product is CASSATRNTEAFF.

V is TRBV7-2 and J is TRBJ1-2, with 11 bases fitting TRBD1. CDR1 SGHTA and CDR2 FQGNSA come from the germline V gene. The CDR3 spans 16 residues. J was trimmed by 2 bases and V by 4 bases; bases with no gene match: 6. The CDR3 loop reads CASSSAGTGGNYGYTF. CDR3 bases: TGTGCCAGCAGCTCCGCCGGGACAGGGGGGAACTATGGCTACACCTTC.